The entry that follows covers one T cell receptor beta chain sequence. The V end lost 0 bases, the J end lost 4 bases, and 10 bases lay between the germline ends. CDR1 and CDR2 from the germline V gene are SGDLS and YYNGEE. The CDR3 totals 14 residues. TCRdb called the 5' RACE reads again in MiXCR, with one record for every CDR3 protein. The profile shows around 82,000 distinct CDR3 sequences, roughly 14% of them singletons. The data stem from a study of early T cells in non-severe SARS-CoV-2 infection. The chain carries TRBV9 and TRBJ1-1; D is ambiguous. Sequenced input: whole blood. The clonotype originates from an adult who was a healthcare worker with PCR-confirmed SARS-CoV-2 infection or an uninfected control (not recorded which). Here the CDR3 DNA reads TGTGCCAGCAGCGTAGTGACACGTGTCACTGAAGCTTTCTTT. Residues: CASSVVTRVTEAFF.